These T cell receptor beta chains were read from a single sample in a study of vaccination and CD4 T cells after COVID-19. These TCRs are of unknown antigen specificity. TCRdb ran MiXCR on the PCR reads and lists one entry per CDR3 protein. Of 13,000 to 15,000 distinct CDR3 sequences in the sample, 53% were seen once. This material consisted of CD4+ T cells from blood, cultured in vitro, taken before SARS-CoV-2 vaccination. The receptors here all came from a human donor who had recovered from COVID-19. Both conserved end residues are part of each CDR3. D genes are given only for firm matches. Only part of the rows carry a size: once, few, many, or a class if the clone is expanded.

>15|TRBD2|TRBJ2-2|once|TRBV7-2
TGTGCCAGCGGACTGACTAGCGGGGTTACCGGGGAGCTGTTTTTT
CASGLTSGVTGELFF
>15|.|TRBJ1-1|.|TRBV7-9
TGTGCCAGCAGCCCGAGGCAATTCCGGGACACTGAAGCTTTCTTT
CASSPRQFRDTEAFF
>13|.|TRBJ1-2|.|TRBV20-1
TGCAGTGCTCACGGAGACAGAAACTATGGCTACACCTTC
CSAHGDRNYGYTF
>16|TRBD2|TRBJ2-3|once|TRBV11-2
TGTGCCAGCAGCCCCATCAGCGGGGGGGCCACAGATACGCAGTATTTT
CASSPISGGATDTQYF
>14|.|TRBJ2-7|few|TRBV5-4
TGTGCCAGCAGCGATAGCGGAAGAACCTACGAGCAGTACTTC
CASSDSGRTYEQYF
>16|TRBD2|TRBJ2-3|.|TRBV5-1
TGCGCCAGCAGCGTGGATAGCGGGGGAGGCACAGATACGCAGTATTTT
CASSVDSGGGTDTQYF
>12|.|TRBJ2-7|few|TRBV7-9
TGTGCCAGCAGCGACCAGGGTTTCGAGCAGTACTTC
CASSDQGFEQYF
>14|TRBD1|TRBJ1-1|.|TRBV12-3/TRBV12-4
TGTGCCAGCAGTTTACGGACAGGGCACACTGAAGCTTTCTTT
CASSLRTGHTEAFF
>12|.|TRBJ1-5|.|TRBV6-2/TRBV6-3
TGTGCCAGCAGGGCCCCATTTGAGCCCCAGCATTTT
CASRAPFEPQHF
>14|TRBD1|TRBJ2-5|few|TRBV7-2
TGTGCCAGCAGCGCCGACAGGGGGCGAGAGACCCAGTACTTC
CASSADRGRETQYF
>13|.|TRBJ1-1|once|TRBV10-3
TGTGCCATCAGTGAGGGCAGAATCACTGAAGCTTTCTTT
CAISEGRITEAFF
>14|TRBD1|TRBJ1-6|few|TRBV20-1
TGCAGTGCTAGAGGGACAGGGGAGGATTCACCCCTCCACTTT
CSARGTGEDSPLHF
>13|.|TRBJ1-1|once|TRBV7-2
TGTGCCAGCAGCTTAACTGGGGTCTCTGAAGCTTTCTTT
CASSLTGVSEAFF
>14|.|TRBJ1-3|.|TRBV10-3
TGTGCCATCAGTGATGGTCTGGGTGGAAACACCATATATTTT
CAISDGLGGNTIYF
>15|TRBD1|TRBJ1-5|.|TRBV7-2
TGTGCCAGCAGCAAGGGGACAGGGTTGGTTCAGCCCCAGCATTTT
CASSKGTGLVQPQHF
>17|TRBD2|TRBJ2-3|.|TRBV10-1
TGCGCCAGCAGTGAGTCTTGGTCTAGCGGAGTGCGAAATACGCAGTATTTT
CASSESWSSGVRNTQYF
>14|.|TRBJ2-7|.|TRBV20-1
TGCAGTGCCGCCCGGGGTAGCGGCTCCTACGAGCAGTACTTC
CSAARGSGSYEQYF
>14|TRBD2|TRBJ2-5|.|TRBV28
TGTGCCAGCAGTTTGACGAGCCGGGGGGGGACCCAGTACTTC
CASSLTSRGGTQYF
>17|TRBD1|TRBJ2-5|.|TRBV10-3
TGTGCCATCAGTGAGTCCACGGGACAGGGGACCCAAGAGACCCAGTACTTC
CAISESTGQGTQETQYF
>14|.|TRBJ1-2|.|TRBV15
TGTGCCACCAGCAGAGATCTAAGCGGGATTGGCTACACCTTC
CATSRDLSGIGYTF
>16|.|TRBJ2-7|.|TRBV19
TGTGCCAGTAGTATCACGGGGGAGCCTAGCTCCTACGAGCAGTACTTC
CASSITGEPSSYEQYF
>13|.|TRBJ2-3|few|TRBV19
TGTGCCAGTATGCGACCCGGTGCAGATACGCAGTATTTT
CASMRPGADTQYF
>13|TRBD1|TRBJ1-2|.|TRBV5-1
TGCGCCAGCAGCTCGGGACAGACCTATGGCTACACCTTC
CASSSGQTYGYTF
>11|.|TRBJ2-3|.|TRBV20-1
TGCAGTGCTAGACTCGCAGATACGCAGTATTTT
CSARLADTQYF
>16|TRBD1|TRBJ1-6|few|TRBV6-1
TGTGCCAGCAGTCTACCTCAAGGACAGGGGTATTCACCCCTCCACTTT
CASSLPQGQGYSPLHF
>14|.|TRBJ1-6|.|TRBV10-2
TGCGCCAGCAGTACCGGGCCGACGTCCTCACCCCTCCACTTT
CASSTGPTSSPLHF
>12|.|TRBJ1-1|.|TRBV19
TGTGCCAGTAGTTCACAAGGGACTGAAGCTTTCTTT
CASSSQGTEAFF
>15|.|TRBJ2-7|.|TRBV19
TGTGCCAGTAGTCCGCCGGGACGGGAGCGCCACGAGCAGTACTTC
CASSPPGRERHEQYF
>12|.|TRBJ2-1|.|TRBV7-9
TGTGCCAGCAGCTTATTCGGCGGAGTTCAGTTCTTC
CASSLFGGVQFF
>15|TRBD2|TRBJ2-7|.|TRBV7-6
TGTGCCAGCAGTCCCCTAGCGGGAGGTGGCTACGAGCAGTACTTC
CASSPLAGGGYEQYF
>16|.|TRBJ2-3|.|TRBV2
TGTGCCAGCAGTGAAGATCTTAGCGTGGGCACAGATACGCAGTATTTT
CASSEDLSVGTDTQYF
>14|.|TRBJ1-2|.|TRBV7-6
TGTGCCAGCAGCCGTACCGGTGCCGCGGGAGGCTACACCTTC
CASSRTGAAGGYTF